This entry lists 18 T cell receptor beta chains sequenced from one sample in a study of blood T cell repertoires in COVID-19. The table came from immunoSEQ multiplex PCR; TCRdb's copy has only in-frame clones and leaves some out. The table lists about 120,000 clones, around nine tenths of them singletons. The sequenced material came from peripheral blood. Source of these receptors: a man in his fifties or sixties with COVID-19, enrolled during active disease.

The chain links TRBV6-5 to TRBJ2-5; TRBD2 is a possible D gene (6 bases). The germline V gene has CDR1 MNHEY and CDR2 SVGAGI. The CDR3 contains 14 residues. V shed 0 bases and J shed 5 bases, with 10 bases lying between them. The CDR3 DNA reads TGTGCCAGCAGTTACTCGGGGAGGCGGGAGACCCAGTACTTC. Encoded protein: CASSYSGRRETQYF.

Only a few counts were recorded for this clone. The rearrangement joins TRBV30 to TRBJ2-7; 7 bases are shared with TRBD2. V lost 0 bases and J lost 1; bases outside the gene matches: 6. The CDR3 is 15 amino acids. Per the germline V gene, CDR1 is GTSNPN and CDR2 is SVGIG (reference sequence). CDR3 in amino acids: CAWSVSSGLSYEQYF. CDR3 DNA: TGTGCCTGGAGTGTTTCTAGCGGACTTTCCTACGAGCAGTACTTC. The entire variable domain, with the rest obtained from reference TRBV30 and TRBJ2-7, is as follows: SQTIHQWPATLVQPVGSPLSLECTVEGTSNPNLYWYRQAAGRGLQLLFYSVGIGQISSEVPQNLSASRPQDRQFILSSKKLLLSDSGFYLCAWSVSSGLSYEQYFGPGTRLTVT.

The chain joins TRBV24-1 to TRBJ1-2; 7 bases fit TRBD1. The CDR3 is 15 residues long. V gave up 2 bases and J gave up 8 bases; unmatched junction bases: 10. Germline-derived CDR1 and CDR2 are KGHDR and SFDVKD. CDR3 sequence (DNA): TGTGCCACCAGTGATTCCGAGACAGGGAAAGAAGGCTACACCTTC. Encoded protein: CATSDSETGKEGYTF.

This clone was counted a single time. The V gene is TRBV5-4, the J gene TRBJ2-7; 7 bases agree with TRBD2. The germline gives CDR1 SGHNT, CDR2 YYREEE (reference sequence). J was trimmed by 2 bases and V by 4 bases; bases with no gene match: 15. This CDR3 has 17 amino acids. The CDR3 reads CASSPPGLTGGAYEQYF. In DNA, the CDR3 is TGTGCCAGCAGCCCCCCGGGACTAACGGGAGGTGCCTACGAGCAGTACTTC.

The chain employs TRBV18 and TRBJ1-2, with unresolved D. The V end was cut by 2 bases, the J end by 1 base, with 8 bases between. Germline V gene lookup returns CDR1 KGHSH and CDR2 LQKENI. There are 14 residues in the CDR3. The CDR3 bases are TGTGCCAGCTCACCATACCAGGTTAACTATGGCTACACCTTC. Residues: CASSPYQVNYGYTF.

V gene TRBV11-2 combines with J gene TRBJ2-3; D remains ambiguous. This CDR3 is built from 12 residues. The V end was cut by 3 bases, the J end by 4 bases, with 5 bases between. Germline CDR1 and CDR2: SGHAT and FQNNGV. CDR3 in amino acids: CASSLRADTQYF. The CDR3 region has the DNA TGTGCCAGCAGCTTGCGAGCAGATACGCAGTATTTT.

The chain uses TRBV11-2 and TRBJ1-1, with D unclear. The ends were cut back, 4 bases at V and 1 base at J, with 7 bases in the middle. This CDR3 is 13 amino acids long. Germline assignment: CDR1 SGHAT and CDR2 FQNNGV. The CDR3 sequence: CASSSSPNTEAFF. The CDR3 nucleotides are TGTGCCAGCAGCTCCTCCCCGAACACTGAAGCTTTCTTT.

The chain is built from TRBV5-1 and TRBJ2-5, with 10 bases fitting TRBD2. The CDR3 runs 16 residues. Germline values: CDR1 SGHRS, CDR2 YFSETQ. J lost 4 bases, V lost 4 bases, and 10 bases had no gene match. CDR3 sequence: CASSRLGLAAGETQYF. CDR3 coding DNA: TGCGCCAGCAGCCGTCTAGGACTAGCGGCGGGAGAGACCCAGTACTTC.

This rearrangement joins TRBV6-5 to TRBJ2-2; D ambiguous. V gave up 2 bases and J gave up 0 bases, with 10 bases separating them. The CDR3 totals 16 residues. The V gene's germline CDR1 is MNHEY and CDR2 SVGAGI. CDR3 bases: TGTGCCAGCAGTTACCTGCGGAACGCGAACACCGGGGAGCTGTTTTTT. It codes for CASSYLRNANTGELFF.

This chain links TRBV25-1 with TRBJ1-2, with a possible D match to TRBD1 (6 bases). V was trimmed by 9 bases and J by 4 bases, leaving 15 bases between them. The CDR3 loop spans 13 amino acids. The germline V gene has CDR1 MGHDK and CDR2 SYGVNS. The CDR3: CASALQGSYGYTF. CDR3 DNA: TGTGCCAGTGCACTACAGGGATCCTATGGCTACACCTTC.

V gene TRBV3-1 (or the pseudogene TRBV3-2) combines with J gene TRBJ2-3, with TRBD2 matching 8 bases. Germline V gives CDR1 LGHDT, CDR2 YNNKEL (reference sequence). The length of the CDR3 is 16 residues. Trimming took 3 bases from V and 6 from J; bases not matched to a gene: 11. Written as DNA, the CDR3 is TGTGCCAGCAGCCATCACGGAAGCGGGAGAACGGATACGCAGTATTTT. Its translation is CASSHHGSGRTDTQYF.

The V call is TRBV4-1, the J call TRBJ1-1; D may be TRBD1 (5 bases). Looked up from germline, CDR1 is MGHRA and CDR2 is YSYEKL. The CDR3 contains 17 residues. Between the trimmed V and J ends, which lost 1 base and 4 bases, there was a span of 19 bases. The CDR3 region has the DNA TGCGCCAGCAGCCAAGTTGTATTCGGTCGGCAGGGCACTGAAGCTTTCTTT. This encodes CASSQVVFGRQGTEAFF.

V is TRBV29-1 and J is TRBJ2-2, with D perhaps TRBD1 (5 bases). CDR3 size: 13 residues. V was shortened by 3 bases and J by 4 bases, with 9 bases between the two germline ends. Germline CDR1 reads SQVTM; CDR2 reads ANQGSEA. The CDR3 sequence: CSVEYDSTGELFF. The CDR3 DNA reads TGCAGCGTTGAGTACGACAGCACCGGGGAGCTGTTTTTT.

This chain uses TRBV11-2 with TRBJ2-1, with TRBD2 identical over 12 bases. The CDR3 totals 17 residues. The V gene end was trimmed by 5 bases and the J gene end by 1 base; junction bases not matched to a gene: 6. The germline V gene has CDR1 SGHAT and CDR2 FQNNGV. CDR3 DNA: TGTGCCAGCAGCCGACTAGCGGGAGAGGTGTCCTACAATGAGCAGTTCTTC. Translation: CASSRLAGEVSYNEQFF.

This chain connects TRBV11-2 to TRBJ2-5, with D possibly TRBD1 on 5 matching bases. Looked up from germline, CDR1 is SGHAT and CDR2 is FQNNGV. This CDR3 has 14 amino acids. V was clipped by 1 base and J by 4 bases, with 10 bases between them. CDR3 in amino acids: CASSLGLRGETQYF. For the CDR3, the DNA is TGTGCCAGCAGCTTAGGGCTAAGGGGAGAGACCCAGTACTTC.

The chain couples TRBV30 to TRBJ2-7; D may be TRBD1 (5 bases). V lost 2 bases, J lost 2 bases, and 13 bases lay in between. The CDR3 runs to 14 residues. CDR1 GTSNPN and CDR2 SVGIG come from the germline V gene (reference sequence). In DNA form, the CDR3 reads TGTGCCTGGAGTAGGGGTCAGGGCCCCTACGAGCAGTACTTC. Residues: CAWSRGQGPYEQYF. The variable domain in full, completed from reference TRBV30 and TRBJ2-7, reads SQTIHQWPATLVQPVGSPLSLECTVEGTSNPNLYWYRQAAGRGLQLLFYSVGIGQISSEVPQNLSASRPQDRQFILSSKKLLLSDSGFYLCAWSRGQGPYEQYFGPGTRLTVT.

The V call is TRBV19, the J call TRBJ2-1; no clear D gene. Looked up from germline, CDR1 is LNHDA and CDR2 is SQIVND (reference sequence). The CDR3 has 16 residues. Trimming took off 5 bases at V and 0 bases at J, with 14 bases between the two ends. The CDR3 protein is CASSPTDLGSYNEQFF. The CDR3 DNA sequence: TGTGCCAGTAGTCCAACAGACCTCGGCTCCTACAATGAGCAGTTCTTC.

The rearrangement links TRBV7-9 to TRBJ1-2; no definite D call. There are 15 residues in the CDR3. CDR1 and CDR2 from the germline V gene are SEHNR and FQNEAQ (reference sequence). The V end was cut by 5 bases, the J end by 0 bases, with 13 bases between. CDR3 in amino acids: CASSPYSFTNYGYTF. CDR3 in DNA: TGTGCCAGCAGCCCGTACAGCTTCACTAACTATGGCTACACCTTC.